The text below deals with one T cell receptor beta chain. Its cognate antigen is unknown. Germline CDR1 is SGHNT and CDR2 is YYREEE (reference sequence). V was pared by 4 bases and J by 12 bases, with 18 bases of the junction left unmatched. This CDR3 has 16 residues. The entry originates in a study of CD8 T cells in Susac syndrome. Overall study results and limits: As acknowledged by the study, its TCR sequencing and HLA analysis included a relatively small number of individuals.

Random hexamers were used to reverse transcribe the RNA input (about 0.5 to 1 ug). MiXCR, run by TCRdb on the immunoSEQ multiplex PCR reads, gives a single entry per CDR3 protein. This table has 80,000 or so distinct CDR3 sequences, about 93% appearing once. The specimen was CD4+ T cells from PBMCs. This rearrangement joins TRBV5-4 to TRBJ2-1, with TRBD2 matching 8 bases. This receptor was identified in a human donor with Susac syndrome. The CDR3 protein is CASSPRGGDTTIGQFF. CDR3 nucleotides: TGTGCCAGCAGCCCACGGGGGGGGGATACTACAATAGGGCAGTTCTTC.